The 20 T cell receptor beta chains reported below all come from one sample, sequenced in a study of early stage breast cancer tumors. Measured with immunoSEQ multiplex PCR; TCRdb has only the in-frame clones, and not every one. Of about 4,800 clones in the sample, roughly two thirds are singletons; the top ten hold around 17%. Sequencing used breast tumor tissue. The source of these receptors is a person aged 45-65 years with breast cancer.

This sequence joins TRBV25-1 and TRBJ1-6; the D is unclear. This CDR3 region has 12 residues. The germline gives CDR1 MGHDK, CDR2 SYGVNS. The V end was cut by 6 bases, the J end by 8 bases, with 8 bases between. This CDR3 is CASRISDSPLHF. The CDR3 DNA reads TGTGCCAGCAGAATTTCGGATTCACCCCTCCACTTT.

Within the sample, this clone is medium-sized. The chain has TRBV10-2 and TRBJ2-2; the D is unclear. There are 14 residues in the CDR3. Germline values: CDR1 WSHSY, CDR2 SAAADI. The V end was cut by 6 bases, the J end by 0 bases, with 8 bases between. This CDR3 is CASRGSANTGELFF. As DNA, the CDR3 is TGCGCCAGCAGGGGAAGCGCGAACACCGGGGAGCTGTTTTTT.

The table lists this clone with a few counts. This chain connects TRBV19 to TRBJ1-1, with D perhaps matching TRBD1 (6 bases). This CDR3 is 14 amino acids long. In germline, CDR1 is LNHDA, CDR2 SQIVND (reference sequence). Trimming took off 2 bases at V and 5 bases at J, with 12 bases between the two ends. The CDR3 DNA reads as TGTGCCAGTAGTATACAGGGCAGGGGAACTGAAGCTTTCTTT. Translating gives CASSIQGRGTEAFF.

The V gene is TRBV6-6, the J gene TRBJ1-4; D perhaps matches TRBD1 (5 bases). Deletions cut 10 bases from V and 0 bases from J, with 12 bases between. This CDR3 is built from 14 residues. Germline-derived CDR1 and CDR2 are MNHNY and SVGAGI (reference sequence). This CDR3 reads CANSDSPTNEKLFF. CDR3 coding DNA: TGTGCCAACTCAGACAGCCCAACTAATGAAAAACTGTTTTTT.

CDR3 protein: CASSQPLGQRDEQFF. CDR3 in DNA: TGCGCCAGCAGCCAGCCCCTCGGACAGAGAGATGAGCAGTTCTTC. The rearrangement joins TRBV4-1 to TRBJ2-1, with D maybe TRBD1 (6 bases). Trimming pared 3 bases from V and 8 bases from J, leaving 17 bases between. CDR1 is MGHRA and CDR2 is YSYEKL in the germline V gene. This CDR3 region has 15 residues.

This clone came up a few times. The chain has TRBV5-1 and TRBJ1-2; 7 bases are shared with TRBD1. CDR3 length equals 14 residues. V lost 2 bases, J lost 6 bases, and 7 bases stayed unmatched. Germline V CDR1 and CDR2: SGHRS, YFSETQ. The CDR3 coding sequence is TGCGCCAGCAGCTTCCAAACAGGGGAAGATGGCTACACCTTC. Translating it yields CASSFQTGEDGYTF.

V usage is TRBV27 and J usage is TRBJ1-2; 11 positions agree with TRBD1. Germline lookup yields CDR1 MNHEY and CDR2 SMNVEV (reference sequence). The CDR3 runs 18 residues. The V and J ends lost 5 bases and 5 bases, in that order; junction bases with no gene match: 16. CDR3 DNA: TGTGCCAGCAGTAGGACTCCGGGACAGGGGGTGACATGGTATGGCTACACCTTC. Translating gives CASSRTPGQGVTWYGYTF.

The chain employs TRBV7-2 and TRBJ2-1; D not resolved. Germline CDR1 SGHTA, CDR2 FQGNSA. The CDR3 runs 15 residues. Trimming stripped 8 bases from V and 2 bases from J, with 16 bases between. For the CDR3, the DNA is TGTGCCAGCGCCCCCCTGCGTACAGCCTACAATGAGCAGTTCTTC. Its translation: CASAPLRTAYNEQFF.

V and J are TRBV2 and TRBJ1-3; no clear D. This CDR3 has 13 residues. Between the trimmed V and J ends, which lost 8 bases and 1 base, there was a span of 9 bases. Germline V gives CDR1 SNHLY, CDR2 FYNNEI. The CDR3 reads CASVPGSGNTIYF. Written as DNA, the CDR3 is TGTGCCAGCGTCCCCGGGTCTGGAAACACCATATATTTT.

V is TRBV29-1 and J is TRBJ2-7, with 12 nucleotides matching TRBD2. Germline V gene data show CDR1 as SQVTM and CDR2 as ANQGSEA. V shed 6 bases and J 1 base; nucleotides not matched to a gene: 4. The CDR3 has 14 amino acids. In DNA form, the CDR3 reads TGCAGCGTCCGGGGACTAGCGGGTTCCTACGAGCAGTACTTC. The encoded protein is CSVRGLAGSYEQYF.

Only one count was recorded for this clone. This rearrangement joins TRBV30 to TRBJ1-6, with 8 bases that match TRBD1. The germline V gene encodes CDR1 GTSNPN and CDR2 SVGIG (reference sequence). This CDR3 has 15 residues. V shed 4 bases and J 10 bases; nucleotides not matched to a gene: 12. The CDR3 protein is CAWNSGGGEKSPLHF. CDR3 DNA: TGTGCCTGGAATTCAGGGGGCGGGGAAAAATCACCCCTCCACTTT.

On this clone: This same CDR3 is encoded by further DNA sequences in the sample. The rearrangement joins TRBV2 to TRBJ2-2, with 8 bases lining up with TRBD2. The V gene end was trimmed by 3 bases and the J gene end by 5 bases; junction bases not matched to a gene: 5. Per the germline V gene, CDR1 is SNHLY and CDR2 is FYNNEI. The length of the CDR3 is 15 residues. As DNA, the CDR3 is TGTGCCAGCAGTGATCGGGGGGGCGCAACCGGGGAGCTGTTTTTT. Amino acids: CASSDRGGATGELFF.

There are a few counts of this clone. The chain carries TRBV10-1 and TRBJ2-3; D gene uncertain. The CDR3 sequence is 15 residues long. The V end lost 0 bases, the J end lost 1 base, and 8 bases lay between the germline ends. Germline assignment: CDR1 WNHNN and CDR2 SYGVQD (reference sequence). CDR3 region: CASSESKSGTDTQYF. The CDR3 bases are TGCGCCAGCAGTGAGTCGAAGTCTGGCACAGATACGCAGTATTTT.

This CDR3 reads CASSSKGSTDTQYF. The CDR3 DNA reads TGTGCCAGCAGCTCAAAGGGGTCTACAGATACGCAGTATTTT. V usage is TRBV5-4 and J usage is TRBJ2-3; TRBD1 is a possible D gene (5 bases). Germline V gene lookup returns CDR1 SGHNT and CDR2 YYREEE (reference sequence). V lost 3 bases and J 3 bases, leaving 11 bases between the germline ends. The CDR3 has 14 amino acids.

The CDR3 region has the DNA TGTGCCAGCAGCTCCCCGACAGGGGGTCTCTATGGCTACACCTTC. Residues: CASSSPTGGLYGYTF. The V call is TRBV11-2, the J call TRBJ1-2; 9 nucleotides match TRBD1. V shed 4 bases and J 4 bases; nucleotides not matched to a gene: 7. This CDR3 region has 15 residues. Per the germline V gene, CDR1 is SGHAT and CDR2 is FQNNGV.

The rearrangement uses TRBV29-1 and TRBJ1-1; D perhaps matches TRBD1 (5 bases). This CDR3 spans 14 amino acids. Germline V gene sequence: CDR1 SQVTM, CDR2 ANQGSEA. The V end lost 7 bases, the J end lost 2 bases, and 17 bases lay between the germline ends. In DNA form, the CDR3 reads TGCAGCGAGCCGGGACGAACAACCAACACTGAAGCTTTCTTT. This gives the protein CSEPGRTTNTEAFF.

The rearrangement links TRBV19 to TRBJ2-7, with D perhaps TRBD2 (6 bases). The CDR3 extends over 14 amino acids. CDR1 LNHDA and CDR2 SQIVND come from the germline V gene (reference sequence). V was cut by 6 bases and J by 0 bases, with 12 bases left in between. CDR3 sequence reads: CASSPGGASYEQYF. DNA for the CDR3: TGTGCCAGTAGCCCCGGCGGGGCCTCCTACGAGCAGTACTTC. Drawing the rest from reference TRBV19 and TRBJ2-7, the complete variable domain is DGGITQSPKYLFRKEGQNVTLSCEQNLNHDAMYWYRQDPGQGLRLIYYSQIVNDFQKGDIAEGYSVSREKKESFPLTVTSAQKNPTAFYLCASSPGGASYEQYFGPGTRLTVT.

This clone turned up a few times. The chain joins TRBV9 to TRBJ2-3; TRBD2 might be the D (6 bases). CDR3 length: 14 residues. CDR1 and CDR2 from the germline V gene are SGDLS and YYNGEE. V was shortened by 0 bases and J by 1 base, with 6 bases between the two germline ends. CDR3 sequence (DNA): TGTGCCAGCAGCGTAGGACTAGGCACAGATACGCAGTATTTT. It codes for CASSVGLGTDTQYF.

In this sample, this clone turned up a few times. The genes are TRBV5-5 and TRBJ2-1; D gene uncertain. The CDR3 is 13 amino acids. CDR1 is SGHKS, CDR2 YYEKEE, per germline (reference sequence). V was pared by 4 bases and J by 7 bases, with 12 bases between. In nucleotides, the CDR3 is TGTGCCAGCAGCCCCGGACCTGATAATGAGCAGTTCTTC. It is translated as CASSPGPDNEQFF.

This rearrangement joins TRBV27 to TRBJ2-1, with 11 bases fitting TRBD2. The V segment lost 4 bases and the J segment 7 bases; nucleotides outside the gene matches: 6. Germline-derived CDR1 and CDR2 are MNHEY and SMNVEV (reference sequence). The CDR3 is 15 amino acids. CDR3 amino acids: CASSSLAGGPNEQFF. For the CDR3, the DNA is TGTGCCAGCAGTTCCCTAGCGGGAGGTCCGAATGAGCAGTTCTTC.